This T cell receptor (beta chain) was obtained from a study of blood T cell repertoires in COVID-19. Trimming removed 3 bases from V and 15 bases from J; junction bases left unmatched: 11. Germline V CDR1 and CDR2: SGHNT, YYREEE (reference sequence). CDR3 length: 15 amino acids. Clones were read by immunoSEQ multiplex PCR, and TCRdb kept only the in-frame ones, dropping some. The repertoire holds a few hundred thousand clones, with about 90% as singletons. The TCR was taken from a man aged 25-45 years who had recovered from COVID-19. This chain uses TRBV5-4 with TRBJ2-1; 14 bases line up with TRBD2. Input material: PBMCs or T cells enriched from blood (not recorded which). The CDR3 reads CASSSPGLAGAEGFF. For the CDR3, the DNA is TGTGCCAGCAGCTCCCCGGGACTAGCGGGAGCCGAGGGGTTCTTC.